This T cell receptor (beta chain) comes out of a study of blood T cell repertoires in COVID-19. The overall study: COVID-19 samples from acute and convalescent phases originated in the United States, Italy and Spain. T cells, B-cell-depleted T cells, or PBMCs supplied cDNA or gDNA.

The length of the CDR3 is 13 residues. V lost 5 bases and J 8 bases, leaving 12 bases between the germline ends. In germline, CDR1 is SGHAT, CDR2 FQNNGV. Original methodology: Estimation of nucleated cell counts relied on the amplification of reference gene primers. Profiling relied on immunoSEQ multiplex PCR, and the TCRdb table lists in-frame clones only, not all of them. The V and J calls and the clone size are those of that table, but D and trimming were determined from the DNA. The top ten clones hold approximately 14% of a sample with about 79,000 clones, roughly 90% of them seen once. The rearrangement links TRBV11-2 to TRBJ2-2, with D perhaps matching TRBD1 (6 bases). The specimen was peripheral blood. The sequence derives from a man in his 70s with active or convalescent COVID-19. CDR3 residues: CASSSRQAGELFF. Written as DNA, the CDR3 is TGTGCCAGCAGCAGCCGACAGGCGGGGGAGCTGTTTTTT.